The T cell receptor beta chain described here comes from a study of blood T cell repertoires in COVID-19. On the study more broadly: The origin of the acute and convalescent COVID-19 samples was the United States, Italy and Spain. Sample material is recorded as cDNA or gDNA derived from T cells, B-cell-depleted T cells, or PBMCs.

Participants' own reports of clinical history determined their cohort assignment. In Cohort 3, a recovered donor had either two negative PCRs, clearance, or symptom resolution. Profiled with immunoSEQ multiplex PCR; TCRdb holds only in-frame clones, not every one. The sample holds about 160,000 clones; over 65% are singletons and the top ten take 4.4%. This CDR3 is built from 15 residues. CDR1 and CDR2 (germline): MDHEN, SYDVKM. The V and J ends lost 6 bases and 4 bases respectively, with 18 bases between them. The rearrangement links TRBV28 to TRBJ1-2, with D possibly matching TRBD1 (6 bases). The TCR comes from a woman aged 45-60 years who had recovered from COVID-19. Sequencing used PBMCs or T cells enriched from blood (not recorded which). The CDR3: CASRFLQTGSYGYTF. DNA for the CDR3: TGTGCCAGCAGGTTTCTGCAAACAGGGAGCTATGGCTACACCTTC.